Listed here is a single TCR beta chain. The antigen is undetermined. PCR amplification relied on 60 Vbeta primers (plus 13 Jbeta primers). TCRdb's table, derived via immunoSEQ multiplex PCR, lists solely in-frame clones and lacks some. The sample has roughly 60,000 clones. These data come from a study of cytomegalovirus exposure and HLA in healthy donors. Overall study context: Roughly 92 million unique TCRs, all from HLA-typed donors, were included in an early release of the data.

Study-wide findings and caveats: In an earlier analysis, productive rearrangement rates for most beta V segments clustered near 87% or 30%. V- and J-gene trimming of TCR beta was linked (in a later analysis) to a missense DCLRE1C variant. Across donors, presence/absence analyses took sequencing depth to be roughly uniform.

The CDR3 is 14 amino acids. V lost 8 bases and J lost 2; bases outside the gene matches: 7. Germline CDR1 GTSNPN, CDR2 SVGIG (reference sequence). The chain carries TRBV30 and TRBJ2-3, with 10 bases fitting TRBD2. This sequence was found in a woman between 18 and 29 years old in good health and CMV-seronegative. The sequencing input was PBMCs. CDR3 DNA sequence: TGTGCCCATTCTACTAGCGGGGTCACAGATACGCAGTATTTT. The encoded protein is CAHSTSGVTDTQYF.